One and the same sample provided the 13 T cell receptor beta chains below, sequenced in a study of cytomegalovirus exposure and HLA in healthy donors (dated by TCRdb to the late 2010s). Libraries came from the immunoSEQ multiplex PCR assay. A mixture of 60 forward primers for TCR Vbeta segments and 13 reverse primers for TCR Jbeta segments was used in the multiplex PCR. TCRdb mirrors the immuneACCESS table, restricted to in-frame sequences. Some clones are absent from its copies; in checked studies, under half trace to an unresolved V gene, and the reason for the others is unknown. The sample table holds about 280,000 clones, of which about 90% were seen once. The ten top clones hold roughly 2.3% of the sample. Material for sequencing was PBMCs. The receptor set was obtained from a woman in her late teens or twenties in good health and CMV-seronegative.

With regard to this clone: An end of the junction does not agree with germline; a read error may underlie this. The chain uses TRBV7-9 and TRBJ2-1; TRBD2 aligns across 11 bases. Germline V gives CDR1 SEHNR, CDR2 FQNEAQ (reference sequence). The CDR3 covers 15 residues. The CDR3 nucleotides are TGTGCCAGCAGCCTAGCGGGGGGAGACTACAATGAGCAGTTCTTC. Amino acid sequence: CASSLAGGDYNEQFF.

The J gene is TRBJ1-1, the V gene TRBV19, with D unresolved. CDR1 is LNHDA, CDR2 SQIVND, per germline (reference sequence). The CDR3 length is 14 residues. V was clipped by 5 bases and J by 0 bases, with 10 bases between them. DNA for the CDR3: TGTGCCAGTAGTGAGGGTCTAATGAACACTGAAGCTTTCTTT. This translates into CASSEGLMNTEAFF. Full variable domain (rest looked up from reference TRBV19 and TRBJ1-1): DGGITQSPKYLFRKEGQNVTLSCEQNLNHDAMYWYRQDPGQGLRLIYYSQIVNDFQKGDIAEGYSVSREKKESFPLTVTSAQKNPTAFYLCASSEGLMNTEAFFGQGTRLTVV.

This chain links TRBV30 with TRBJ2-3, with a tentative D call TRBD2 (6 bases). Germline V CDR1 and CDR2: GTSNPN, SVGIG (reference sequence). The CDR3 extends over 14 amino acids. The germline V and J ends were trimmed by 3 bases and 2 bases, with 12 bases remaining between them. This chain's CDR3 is CAWRGLIPTDTQYF. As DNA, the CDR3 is TGTGCCTGGAGAGGACTAATACCCACAGATACGCAGTATTTT.

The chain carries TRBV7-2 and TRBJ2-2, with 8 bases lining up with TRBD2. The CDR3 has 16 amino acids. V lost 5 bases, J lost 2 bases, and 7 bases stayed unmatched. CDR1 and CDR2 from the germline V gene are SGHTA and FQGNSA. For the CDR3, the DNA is TGTGCCAGCAGCCGCTCAGCGGGGGCCAACACCGGGGAGCTGTTTTTT. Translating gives CASSRSAGANTGELFF.

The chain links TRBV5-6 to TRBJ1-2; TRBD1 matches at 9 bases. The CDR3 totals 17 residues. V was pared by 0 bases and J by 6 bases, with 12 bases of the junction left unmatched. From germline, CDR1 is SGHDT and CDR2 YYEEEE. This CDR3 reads CASSLVGQGPHGHGYTF. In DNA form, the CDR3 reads TGTGCCAGCAGCTTGGTGGGACAGGGCCCCCACGGCCATGGCTACACCTTC.

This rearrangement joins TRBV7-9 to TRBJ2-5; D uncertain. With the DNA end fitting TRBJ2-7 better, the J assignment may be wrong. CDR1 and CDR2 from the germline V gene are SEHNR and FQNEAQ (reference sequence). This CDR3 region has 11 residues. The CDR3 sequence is CASSLSNEQYF. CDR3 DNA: TGTGCCAGCAGCTTAAGTAACGAGCAGTACTTC.

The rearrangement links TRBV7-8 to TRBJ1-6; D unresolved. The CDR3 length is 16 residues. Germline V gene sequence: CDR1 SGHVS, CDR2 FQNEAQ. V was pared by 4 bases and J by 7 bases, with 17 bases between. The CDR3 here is CASSSTAGELNSPLHF. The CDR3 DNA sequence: TGTGCCAGCAGCTCAACAGCCGGGGAGCTGAATTCACCCCTCCACTTT.

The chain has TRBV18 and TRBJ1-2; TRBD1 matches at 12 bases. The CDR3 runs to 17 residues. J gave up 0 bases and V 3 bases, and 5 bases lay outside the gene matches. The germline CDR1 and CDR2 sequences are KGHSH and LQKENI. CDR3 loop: CASSPTGTGGPNYGYTF. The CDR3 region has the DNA TGTGCCAGCTCACCCACCGGGACAGGGGGCCCTAACTATGGCTACACCTTC.

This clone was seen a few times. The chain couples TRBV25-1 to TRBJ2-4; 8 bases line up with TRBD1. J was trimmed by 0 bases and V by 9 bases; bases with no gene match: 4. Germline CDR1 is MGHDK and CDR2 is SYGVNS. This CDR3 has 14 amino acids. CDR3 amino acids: CASQGAGAKNIQYF. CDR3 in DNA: TGTGCCAGTCAGGGGGCTGGAGCCAAAAACATTCAGTACTTC.

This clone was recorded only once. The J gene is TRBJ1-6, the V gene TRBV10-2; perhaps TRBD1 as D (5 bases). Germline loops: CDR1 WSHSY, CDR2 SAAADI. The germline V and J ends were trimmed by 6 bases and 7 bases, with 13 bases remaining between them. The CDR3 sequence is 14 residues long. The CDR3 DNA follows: TGCGCCAGCAGAGAGACAGCAACCAATTCACCCCTCCACTTT. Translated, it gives CASRETATNSPLHF.

This chain's CDR3 is CASSVGKGGGANYEQYF. The CDR3 coding sequence is TGTGCCAGCAGCGTAGGAAAGGGCGGGGGGGCCAATTACGAGCAGTACTTC. The chain employs TRBV9 and TRBJ2-7; the match to TRBD2 covers 9 bases. This CDR3 comprises 17 residues. The V gene end was trimmed by 0 bases and the J gene end by 4 bases; junction bases not matched to a gene: 11. Germline lookup yields CDR1 SGDLS and CDR2 YYNGEE.

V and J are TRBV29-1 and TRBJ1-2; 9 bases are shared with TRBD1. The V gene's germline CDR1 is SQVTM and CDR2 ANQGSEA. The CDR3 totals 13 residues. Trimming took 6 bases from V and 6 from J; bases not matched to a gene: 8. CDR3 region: CSVDNDRGDGYTF. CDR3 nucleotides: TGCAGCGTCGACAATGACAGGGGGGATGGCTACACCTTC.

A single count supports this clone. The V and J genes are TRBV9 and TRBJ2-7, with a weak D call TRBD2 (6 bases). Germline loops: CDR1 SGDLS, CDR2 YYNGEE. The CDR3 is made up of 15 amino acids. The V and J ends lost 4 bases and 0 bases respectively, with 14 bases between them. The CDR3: CASSSRGGSSYEQYF. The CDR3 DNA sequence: TGTGCCAGCAGCTCGCGTGGGGGGAGCTCCTACGAGCAGTACTTC.